This is a list of T cell receptor beta chains from one sample in a study of T cell responses to AZD1222 COVID-19 vaccine. Clones were read by immunoSEQ multiplex PCR, and TCRdb kept only the in-frame ones, dropping some. The data show 95,000 to 110,000 clones, 92% seen once. The starting material was peripheral blood, obtained 28 days after the second AZD1222 dose. The receptors were sampled from an adult who received the AZD1222 COVID-19 vaccine. Each CDR3 is given with its conserved first and last residue. D genes are given only for firm matches. Clone size is not always given. Where it is, it says once, few, many or a class for expanded clones.

d_gene: TRBD1
v_gene: TRBV12-3/TRBV12-4
abundance: .
j_gene: TRBJ1-2
CDR3nt: TGTGCATGTCGAAGTACAGGGGGCTATGGCTACACCTTC
CDR3aa: CACRSTGGYGYTF

d_gene: TRBD1
v_gene: TRBV11-1
abundance: .
j_gene: TRBJ1-1
CDR3nt: TGTGCCAGCGACAATACAGGGGGAAACACTGAAGCTTTCTTT
CDR3aa: CASDNTGGNTEAFF

d_gene: .
v_gene: TRBV5-1
abundance: .
j_gene: TRBJ2-1
CDR3nt: TGCGCCAGCAGCATAGGGACGGACTACAATGAGCAGTTCTTC
CDR3aa: CASSIGTDYNEQFF

d_gene: .
v_gene: TRBV7-6
abundance: .
j_gene: TRBJ1-3
CDR3nt: TGTGCCAGCAGCCCATCATGGATTTCAGGGCTGAATTTT
CDR3aa: CASSPSWISGLNF

d_gene: .
v_gene: TRBV10-1
abundance: .
j_gene: TRBJ2-7
CDR3nt: TGCGCCAGCAGTGACCAGCGACAGTCCTACGAGCAGTACTTC
CDR3aa: CASSDQRQSYEQYF

d_gene: .
v_gene: TRBV7-2
abundance: .
j_gene: TRBJ2-7
CDR3nt: TGTGCCAGCAGCTTGGGCGGGATCTCCTACGAGCAGTACTTC
CDR3aa: CASSLGGISYEQYF

d_gene: TRBD1
v_gene: TRBV27
abundance: .
j_gene: TRBJ2-5
CDR3nt: TGTGCCAGCAGTTTGAACAGGGGAGAGACCCAGTACTTC
CDR3aa: CASSLNRGETQYF

d_gene: TRBD1
v_gene: TRBV11-2
abundance: .
j_gene: TRBJ2-1
CDR3nt: TGTGCCAGCAGCTCCGGACAGGGAGACTACAATGAGCAGTTCTTC
CDR3aa: CASSSGQGDYNEQFF

d_gene: .
v_gene: TRBV25-1
abundance: .
j_gene: TRBJ1-6
CDR3nt: TGTGCCAGCAGTGAAGAACCGGCACTCAATTCACCCCTCCACTTT
CDR3aa: CASSEEPALNSPLHF

d_gene: .
v_gene: TRBV4-3
abundance: .
j_gene: TRBJ2-3
CDR3nt: TGCGCCAGCAGCCAAGTTACAACGCTTGGCACAGATACGCAGTATTTT
CDR3aa: CASSQVTTLGTDTQYF

d_gene: .
v_gene: TRBV5-6
abundance: few
j_gene: TRBJ2-7
CDR3nt: TGTGCCAGCAGCCTATACAGGGTCTCCTACGAGCAGTACTTC
CDR3aa: CASSLYRVSYEQYF

d_gene: TRBD1
v_gene: TRBV28
abundance: .
j_gene: TRBJ1-6
CDR3nt: TGTGCCAGCAGTTTAGCTGGACAGGGGGGATCACCCCTCCACTTT
CDR3aa: CASSLAGQGGSPLHF

d_gene: .
v_gene: TRBV5-1
abundance: .
j_gene: TRBJ2-5
CDR3nt: TGCGCCAGCAGCTCGAACCAAGCAGCAGCGCAGGAGACCCAGTACTTC
CDR3aa: CASSSNQAAAQETQYF

d_gene: TRBD1
v_gene: TRBV6-4
abundance: .
j_gene: TRBJ2-3
CDR3nt: TGTGCCAGCAGTACGACCACAGGGGGCACAGATACGCAGTATTTT
CDR3aa: CASSTTTGGTDTQYF

d_gene: .
v_gene: TRBV5-1
abundance: .
j_gene: TRBJ2-7
CDR3nt: TGCGCCAGCAGCTCCAACTCCTACGAGCAGTACTTC
CDR3aa: CASSSNSYEQYF